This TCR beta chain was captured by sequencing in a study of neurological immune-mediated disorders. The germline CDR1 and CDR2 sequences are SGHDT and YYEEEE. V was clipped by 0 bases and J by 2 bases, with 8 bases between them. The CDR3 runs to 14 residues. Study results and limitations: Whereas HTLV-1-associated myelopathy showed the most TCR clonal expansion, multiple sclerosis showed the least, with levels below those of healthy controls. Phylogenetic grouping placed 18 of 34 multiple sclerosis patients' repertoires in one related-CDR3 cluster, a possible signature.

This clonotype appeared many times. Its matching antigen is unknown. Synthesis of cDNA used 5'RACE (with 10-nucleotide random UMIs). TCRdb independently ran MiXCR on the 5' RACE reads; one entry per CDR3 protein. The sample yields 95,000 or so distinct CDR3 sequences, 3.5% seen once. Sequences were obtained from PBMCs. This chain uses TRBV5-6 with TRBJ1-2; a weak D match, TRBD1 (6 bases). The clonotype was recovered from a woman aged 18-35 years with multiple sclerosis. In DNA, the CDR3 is TGTGCCAGCAGCTTGGGTCAGGGGAACTATGGCTACACCTTC. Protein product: CASSLGQGNYGYTF.